This TCR beta chain was recorded in a study of blood T cell repertoires in COVID-19. CDR3 length: 14 amino acids. V gave up 6 bases and J gave up 5 bases; unmatched junction bases: 9. Germline CDR1 and CDR2: SNHLY and FYNNEI. Original data processing: Nucleated cell number was recorded as an estimate derived from reference gene primer amplification. TCRdb's copy holds only in-frame clones and misses some; the assay was immunoSEQ multiplex PCR. That table is the source of V, J and clone size, and D and trimming were worked out from the DNA. This sample yields 99,000 or so clones, of which approximately 80% are seen a single time; under 30% belongs to the top ten.

What was sequenced was peripheral blood. The chain recombines TRBV2 with TRBJ1-2; 7 nucleotides line up with TRBD1. The clonotype comes from a man in his sixties with acute or convalescent COVID-19. The CDR3 DNA follows: TGTGCCAGCAGGGGTCCGGGACAGCAATATGGCTACACCTTC. Translation gives CASRGPGQQYGYTF. Filled out from reference TRBV2 and TRBJ1-2, the complete variable domain reads EPEVTQTPSHQVTQMGQEVILRCVPISNHLYFYWYRQILGQKVEFLVSFYNNEISEKSEIFDDQFSVERPDGSNFTLKIRSTKLEDSAMYFCASRGPGQQYGYTFGSGTRLTVV.